The 5 T cell receptor beta chains below all came from one sample that was sequenced in a study of blood T cell repertoires in COVID-19. Repertoires were generated with immunoSEQ multiplex PCR, while TCRdb's copy carries only in-frame clones and drops some. Here the sample spans around 110,000 clones, 70% to 80% being singletons. The sample consisted of peripheral blood. The receptors originated from a man older than 75 with COVID-19, enrolled during active disease.

The rearrangement joins TRBV7-9 to TRBJ1-6; 8 nucleotides align to TRBD1. This CDR3 comprises 14 residues. After removal of 4 bases from V and 4 bases from J, the junction contained 0 bases not matched to a gene. Looked up from germline, CDR1 is SEHNR and CDR2 is FQNEAQ (reference sequence). The CDR3 region has the DNA TGTGCCAGCAGCTGGACAGGGTATAATTCACCCCTCCACTTT. This translates into CASSWTGYNSPLHF.

The rearrangement uses TRBV4-1 and TRBJ1-2, with TRBD1 as a possible D gene (6 bases). This CDR3 is 16 amino acids long. CDR1 and CDR2 (germline): MGHRA, YSYEKL. V lost 2 bases, J lost 0 bases, and 13 bases lay in between. CDR3: CASSQSLDRANYGYTF. Here the CDR3 DNA reads TGCGCCAGCAGCCAAAGTTTGGACAGAGCTAACTATGGCTACACCTTC.

The chain carries TRBV4-3 and TRBJ1-1, with 8 bases identical to TRBD1. V shed 1 base and J 11 bases; nucleotides not matched to a gene: 9. Germline CDR1 reads LGHNA; CDR2 reads YSLEER. CDR3 length: 14 residues. The CDR3 loop is CASSQGAGGEGAFF. CDR3 DNA: TGCGCCAGCAGCCAAGGGGCAGGGGGCGAGGGGGCTTTCTTT.

The chain has TRBV6-5 and TRBJ2-7, with 7 nucleotides matching TRBD1. The CDR3 consists of 13 residues. V lost 5 bases, J lost 6 bases, and 7 bases stayed unmatched. In germline, CDR1 is MNHEY, CDR2 SVGAGI. The CDR3 sequence: CASSTGTVFEQYF. CDR3 coding DNA: TGTGCCAGCAGTACCGGGACAGTCTTCGAGCAGTACTTC.

The chain employs TRBV5-1 and TRBJ1-6; 9 nucleotides match TRBD1. Germline-derived CDR1 and CDR2 are SGHRS and YFSETQ. The CDR3 extends over 16 amino acids. The V and J ends lost 2 bases and 8 bases, in that order; junction bases with no gene match: 8. The DNA for the CDR3 is TGCGCCAGCAGCTTTCTCACAGGGGGCACGGATTCACCCCTCCACTTT. It translates to CASSFLTGGTDSPLHF.